This T cell receptor (beta chain) was captured by sequencing in a study of T cells in Graves' hyperthyroidism and ophthalmopathy. V dropped 6 bases and J dropped 0; count of bases not matched to a gene: 8. Germline assignment: CDR1 SEHNR and CDR2 FQNEAQ (reference sequence). There are 17 residues in the CDR3. Amplified TCR beta CDR3 regions derived from RNA transcripts. The HTBI set primed first-round TCR CDR3 RT-PCR. MiXCR was run by TCRdb on the multiplex PCR reads, yielding one entry per CDR3 protein. The sample contains about 760,000 distinct CDR3 sequences, under 45% of which appear only once. The chain joins TRBV7-9 to TRBJ2-7; 13 bases line up with TRBD2. Input material: blood. The receptor was isolated from a woman in her thirties or forties with Graves' hyperthyroidism. In DNA, the CDR3 is TGTGCCAGCAGTGTGAGAACTAGCGGGGGGGCCTCCTACGAGCAGTACTTC. Translating gives CASSVRTSGGASYEQYF.